This TCR beta chain was recorded in a study of blood T cell repertoires in COVID-19. In this sample, this clone turned up many times. The CDR3 consists of 16 residues. Germline V gene sequence: CDR1 ENHRY, CDR2 SYGVKD. V lost 2 bases, J lost 6 bases, and 11 bases stayed unmatched. In the original workflow: For nucleated cells, counts were estimated from reference gene primer amplification. Sequenced by immunoSEQ multiplex PCR; TCRdb stores in-frame clones only, minus some. The DNA gave D and trimming, while V, J and clone size come from that table. The top ten hold 9.8% of the sample, which has about 180,000 clones, 70% to 85% seen once.

The sample was peripheral blood. The chain uses TRBV10-3 and TRBJ2-3; 7 bases line up with TRBD1. This TCR was recovered from a woman aged 80 or older with acute or convalescent COVID-19. CDR3 DNA: TGTGCCATCAGTGAGCCCCGGGACAGCTCCGAGGATACGCAGTATTTT. Translated: CAISEPRDSSEDTQYF.